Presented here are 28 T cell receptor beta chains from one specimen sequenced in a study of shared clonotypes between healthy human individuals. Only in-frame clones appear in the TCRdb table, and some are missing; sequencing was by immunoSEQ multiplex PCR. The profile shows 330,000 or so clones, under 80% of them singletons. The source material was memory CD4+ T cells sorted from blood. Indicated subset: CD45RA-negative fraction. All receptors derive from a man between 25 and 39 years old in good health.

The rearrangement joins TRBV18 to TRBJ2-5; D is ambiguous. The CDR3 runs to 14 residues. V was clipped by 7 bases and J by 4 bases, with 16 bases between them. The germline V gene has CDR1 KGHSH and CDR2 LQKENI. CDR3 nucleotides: TGTGCCAGCTTACGGGCTAGGTGGGGAGAGACCCAGTACTTC. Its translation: CASLRARWGETQYF. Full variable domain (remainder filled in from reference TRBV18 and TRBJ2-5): NAGVMQNPRHLVRRRGQEARLRCSPMKGHSHVYWYRQLPEEGLKFMVYLQKENIIDESGMPKERFSAEFPKEGPSILRIQQVVRGDSAAYFCASLRARWGETQYFGPGTRLLVL.

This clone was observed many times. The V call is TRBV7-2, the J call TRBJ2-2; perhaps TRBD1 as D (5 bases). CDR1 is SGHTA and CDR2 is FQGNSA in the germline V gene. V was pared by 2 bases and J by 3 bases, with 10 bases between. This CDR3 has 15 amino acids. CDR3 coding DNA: TGTGCCAGCAGCTTATCAGGGTTGGACACCGGGGAGCTGTTTTTT. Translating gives CASSLSGLDTGELFF.

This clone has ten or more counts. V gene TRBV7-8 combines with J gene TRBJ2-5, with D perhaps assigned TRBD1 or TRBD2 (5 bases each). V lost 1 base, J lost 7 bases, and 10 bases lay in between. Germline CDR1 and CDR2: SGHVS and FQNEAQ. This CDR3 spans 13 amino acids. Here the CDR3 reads CASSLEVGTTQYF. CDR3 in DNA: TGTGCCAGCAGCTTAGAAGTCGGGACGACCCAGTACTTC.

CDR3 sequence reads: CASSSAGGKGLPSYEQYF. The CDR3 DNA reads TGTGCCAGCAGCTCAGCGGGGGGGAAGGGCCTCCCCTCCTACGAGCAGTACTTC. The rearrangement joins TRBV11-3 to TRBJ2-7, with 10 bases identical to TRBD2. The CDR3 is made up of 18 amino acids. The V and J ends lost 4 bases and 0 bases, in that order; junction bases with no gene match: 12. CDR1 is SGHNT and CDR2 is YENEEA in the germline V gene.

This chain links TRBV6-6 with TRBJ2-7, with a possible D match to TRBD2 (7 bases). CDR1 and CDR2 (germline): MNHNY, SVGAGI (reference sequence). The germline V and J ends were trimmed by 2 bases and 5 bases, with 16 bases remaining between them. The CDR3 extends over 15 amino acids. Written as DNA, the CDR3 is TGTGCCAGCAGTTACAGGGGGGGCAAAGTTGACGAGCAGTACTTC. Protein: CASSYRGGKVDEQYF.

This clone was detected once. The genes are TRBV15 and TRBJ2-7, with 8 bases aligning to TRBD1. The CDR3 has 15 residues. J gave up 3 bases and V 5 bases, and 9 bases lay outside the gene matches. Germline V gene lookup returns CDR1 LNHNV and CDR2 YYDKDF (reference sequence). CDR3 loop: CATSDSPGQDYEQYF. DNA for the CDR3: TGTGCCACCAGCGACTCCCCGGGACAGGACTACGAGCAGTACTTC.

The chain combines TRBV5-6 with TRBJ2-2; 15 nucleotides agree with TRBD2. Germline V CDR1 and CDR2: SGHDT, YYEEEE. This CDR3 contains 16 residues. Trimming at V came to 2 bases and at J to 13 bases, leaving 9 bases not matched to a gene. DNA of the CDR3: TGTGCCAGCAGCTTCCGGACTAGCGGGAGGGCCGGAGGGCTGTTTTTT. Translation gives CASSFRTSGRAGGLFF.

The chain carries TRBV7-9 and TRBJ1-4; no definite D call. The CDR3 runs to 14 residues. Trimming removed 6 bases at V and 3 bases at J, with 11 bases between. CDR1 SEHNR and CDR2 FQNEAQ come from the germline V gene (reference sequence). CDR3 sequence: CASRGPGANEKLFF. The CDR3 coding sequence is TGTGCCAGCAGAGGCCCCGGGGCTAATGAAAAACTGTTTTTT.

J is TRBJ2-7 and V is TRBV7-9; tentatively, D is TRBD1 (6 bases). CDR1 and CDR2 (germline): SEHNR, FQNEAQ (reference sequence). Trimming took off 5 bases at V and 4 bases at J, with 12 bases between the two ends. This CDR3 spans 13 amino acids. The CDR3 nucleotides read TGTGCCAGCAGCCGAGATCAGGGGTACGAGCAGTACTTC. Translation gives CASSRDQGYEQYF.

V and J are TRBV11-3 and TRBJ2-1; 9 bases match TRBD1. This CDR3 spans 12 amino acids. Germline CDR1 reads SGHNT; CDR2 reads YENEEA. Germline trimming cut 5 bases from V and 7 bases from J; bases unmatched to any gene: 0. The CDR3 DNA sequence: TGTGCCAGCAGCGGACAGGGGAATGAGCAGTTCTTC. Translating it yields CASSGQGNEQFF. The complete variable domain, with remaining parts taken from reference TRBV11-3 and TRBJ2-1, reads EAGVVQSPRYKIIEKKQPVAFWCNPISGHNTLYWYLQNLGQGPELLIRYENEEAVDDSQLPKDRFSAERLKGVDSTLKIQPAELGDSAVYLCASSGQGNEQFFGPGTRLTVL.

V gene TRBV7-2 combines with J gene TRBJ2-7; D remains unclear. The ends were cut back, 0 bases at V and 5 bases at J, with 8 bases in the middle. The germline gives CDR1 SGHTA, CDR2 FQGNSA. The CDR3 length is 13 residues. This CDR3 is CASSLAGSHEQYF. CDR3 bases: TGTGCCAGCAGCTTAGCAGGGTCCCACGAGCAGTACTTC.

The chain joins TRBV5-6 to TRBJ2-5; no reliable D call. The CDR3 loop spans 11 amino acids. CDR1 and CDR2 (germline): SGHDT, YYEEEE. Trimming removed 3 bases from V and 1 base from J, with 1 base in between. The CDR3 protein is CASSSQETQYF. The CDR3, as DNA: TGTGCCAGCAGCTCCCAAGAGACCCAGTACTTC. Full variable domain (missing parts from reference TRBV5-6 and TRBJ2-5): DAGVTQSPTHLIKTRGQQVTLRCSPKSGHDTVSWYQQALGQGPQFIFQYYEEEERQRGNFPDRFSGHQFPNYSSELNVNALLLGDSALYLCASSSQETQYFGPGTRLLVL.

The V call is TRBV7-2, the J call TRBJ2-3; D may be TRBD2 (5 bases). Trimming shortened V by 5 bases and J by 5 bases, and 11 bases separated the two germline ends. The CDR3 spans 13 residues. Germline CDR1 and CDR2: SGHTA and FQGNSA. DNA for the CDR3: TGTGCCAGCAGCCTATCCGGGGTAGATACGCAGTATTTT. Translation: CASSLSGVDTQYF.

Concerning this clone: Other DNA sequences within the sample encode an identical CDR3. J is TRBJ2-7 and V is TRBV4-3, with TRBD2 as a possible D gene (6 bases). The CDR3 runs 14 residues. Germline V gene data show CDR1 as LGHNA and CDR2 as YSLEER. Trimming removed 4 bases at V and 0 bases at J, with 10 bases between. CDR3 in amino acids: CASSPRAGSYEQYF. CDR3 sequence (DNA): TGCGCCAGCAGCCCCCGAGCGGGCTCCTACGAGCAGTACTTC.

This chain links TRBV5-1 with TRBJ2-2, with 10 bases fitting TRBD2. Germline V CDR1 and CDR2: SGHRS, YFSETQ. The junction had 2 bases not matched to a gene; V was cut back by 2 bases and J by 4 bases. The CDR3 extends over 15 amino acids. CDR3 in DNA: TGCGCCAGCAGCTTCATAGCGGGAGGCACCGGGGAGCTGTTTTTT. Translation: CASSFIAGGTGELFF.

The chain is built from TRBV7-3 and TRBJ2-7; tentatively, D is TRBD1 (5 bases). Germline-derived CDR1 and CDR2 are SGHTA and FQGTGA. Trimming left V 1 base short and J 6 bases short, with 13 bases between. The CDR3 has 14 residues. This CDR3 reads CASSLNSYQGEQYF. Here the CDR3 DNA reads TGTGCCAGCAGCTTAAATAGCTACCAGGGCGAGCAGTACTTC.

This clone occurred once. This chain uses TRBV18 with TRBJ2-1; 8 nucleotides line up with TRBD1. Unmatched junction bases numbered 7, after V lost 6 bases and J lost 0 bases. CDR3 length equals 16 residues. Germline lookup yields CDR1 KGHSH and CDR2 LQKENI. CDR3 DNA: TGTGCCAGCTCCGCCGGGACAGGAAACTCCTACAATGAGCAGTTCTTC. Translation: CASSAGTGNSYNEQFF. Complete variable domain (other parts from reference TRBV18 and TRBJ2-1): NAGVMQNPRHLVRRRGQEARLRCSPMKGHSHVYWYRQLPEEGLKFMVYLQKENIIDESGMPKERFSAEFPKEGPSILRIQQVVRGDSAAYFCASSAGTGNSYNEQFFGPGTRLTVL.

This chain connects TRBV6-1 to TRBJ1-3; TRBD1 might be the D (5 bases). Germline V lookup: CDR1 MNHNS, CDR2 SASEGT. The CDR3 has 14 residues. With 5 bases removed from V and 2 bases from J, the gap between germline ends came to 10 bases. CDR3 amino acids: CASSIGTAGNTIYF. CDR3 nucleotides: TGTGCCAGCAGTATAGGGACGGCTGGAAACACCATATATTTT.

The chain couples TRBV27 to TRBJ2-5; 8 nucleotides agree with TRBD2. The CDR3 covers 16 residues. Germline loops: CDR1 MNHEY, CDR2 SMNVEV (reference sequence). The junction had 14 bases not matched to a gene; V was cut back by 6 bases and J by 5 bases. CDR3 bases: TGTGCCAGCAGCCCTGAGGTTGTAGCGGGAAGTGAGACCCAGTACTTC. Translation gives CASSPEVVAGSETQYF.

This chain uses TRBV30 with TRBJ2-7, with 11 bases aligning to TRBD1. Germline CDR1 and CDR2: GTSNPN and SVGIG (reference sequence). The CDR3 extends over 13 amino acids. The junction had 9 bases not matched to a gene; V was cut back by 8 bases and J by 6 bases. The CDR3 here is CALEGGQGVEQYF. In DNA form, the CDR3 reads TGTGCCCTCGAGGGGGGACAGGGGGTCGAGCAGTACTTC.

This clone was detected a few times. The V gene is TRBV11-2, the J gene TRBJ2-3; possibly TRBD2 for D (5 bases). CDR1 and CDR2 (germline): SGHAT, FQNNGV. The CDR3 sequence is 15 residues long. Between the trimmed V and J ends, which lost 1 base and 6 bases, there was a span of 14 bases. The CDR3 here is CASSLGTPGTDTQYF. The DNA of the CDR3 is TGTGCCAGCAGCTTAGGGACTCCGGGTACGGATACGCAGTATTTT.

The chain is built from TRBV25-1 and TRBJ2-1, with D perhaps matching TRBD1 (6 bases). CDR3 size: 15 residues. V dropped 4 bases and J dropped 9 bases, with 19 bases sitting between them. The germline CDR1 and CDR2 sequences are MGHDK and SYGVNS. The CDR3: CASSVPDRTFSEQFF. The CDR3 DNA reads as TGTGCCAGCAGTGTCCCAGACAGGACTTTCTCTGAGCAGTTCTTC.

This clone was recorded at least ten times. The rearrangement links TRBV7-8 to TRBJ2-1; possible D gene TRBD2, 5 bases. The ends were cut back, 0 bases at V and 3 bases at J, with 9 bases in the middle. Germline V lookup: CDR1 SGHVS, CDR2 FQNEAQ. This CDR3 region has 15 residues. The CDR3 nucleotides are TGTGCCAGCAGCTTAGCGCGGGCCGTCTACAATGAGCAGTTCTTC. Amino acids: CASSLARAVYNEQFF.

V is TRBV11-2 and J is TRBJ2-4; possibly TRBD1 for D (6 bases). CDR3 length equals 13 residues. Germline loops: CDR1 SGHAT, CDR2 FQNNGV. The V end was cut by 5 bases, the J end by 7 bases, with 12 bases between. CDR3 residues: CASSLGQLNIQYF. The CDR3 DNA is TGTGCCAGCAGCCTCGGACAGCTCAACATTCAGTACTTC.

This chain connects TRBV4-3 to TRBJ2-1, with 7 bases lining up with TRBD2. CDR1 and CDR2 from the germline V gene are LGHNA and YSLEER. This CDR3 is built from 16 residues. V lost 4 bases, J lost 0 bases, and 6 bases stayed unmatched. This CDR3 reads CASSPRAGNSYNEQFF. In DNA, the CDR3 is TGCGCCAGCAGCCCCCGAGCGGGAAACTCCTACAATGAGCAGTTCTTC.

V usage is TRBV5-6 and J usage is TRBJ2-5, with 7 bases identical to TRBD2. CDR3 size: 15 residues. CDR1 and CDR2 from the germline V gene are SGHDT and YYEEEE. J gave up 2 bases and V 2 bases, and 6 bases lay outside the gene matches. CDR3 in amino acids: CASSFAASGQETQYF. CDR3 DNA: TGTGCCAGCAGCTTCGCGGCTAGCGGACAAGAGACCCAGTACTTC.

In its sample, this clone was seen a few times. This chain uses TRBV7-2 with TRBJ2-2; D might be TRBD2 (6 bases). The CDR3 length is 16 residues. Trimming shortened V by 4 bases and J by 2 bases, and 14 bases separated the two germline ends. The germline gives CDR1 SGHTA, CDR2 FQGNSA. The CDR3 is CASSYDRLGNTGELFF. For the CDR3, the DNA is TGTGCCAGCAGCTACGACCGACTAGGAAACACCGGGGAGCTGTTTTTT.

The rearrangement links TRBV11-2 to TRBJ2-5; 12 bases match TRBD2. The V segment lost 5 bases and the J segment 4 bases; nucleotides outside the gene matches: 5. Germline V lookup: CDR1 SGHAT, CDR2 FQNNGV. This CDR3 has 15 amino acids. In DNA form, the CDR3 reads TGTGCCAGCAGCCCTAGCGGGAGGGCCCCAGAGACCCAGTACTTC. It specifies CASSPSGRAPETQYF.